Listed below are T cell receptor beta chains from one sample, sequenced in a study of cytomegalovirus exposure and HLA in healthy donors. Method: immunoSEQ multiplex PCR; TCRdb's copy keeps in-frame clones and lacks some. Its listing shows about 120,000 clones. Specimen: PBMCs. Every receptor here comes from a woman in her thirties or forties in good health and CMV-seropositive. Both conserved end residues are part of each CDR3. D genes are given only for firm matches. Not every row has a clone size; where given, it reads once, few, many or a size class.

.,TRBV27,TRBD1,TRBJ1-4,TGTGCCAGCAGTCAGCTCGGGACAGGGCGGGAAAAACTGTTTTTT,CASSQLGTGREKLFF
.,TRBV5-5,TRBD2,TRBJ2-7,TGTGCCAGCAGTCCGGGACTAGCGGCCTACGAGCAGTACTTC,CASSPGLAAYEQYF
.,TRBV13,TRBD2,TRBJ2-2,TGTGCCAGCAGCTTGAGTAGCGGGAGGAATCCCGGGGAGCTGTTTTTT,CASSLSSGRNPGELFF
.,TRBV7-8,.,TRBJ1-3,TGTGCCAGCAGCTTGTCGGGCTCTGGAAACACCATATATTTT,CASSLSGSGNTIYF
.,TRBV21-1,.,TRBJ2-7,TGTGCCAGCAAGATCAGTTTAAACGAGCAGTACTTC,CASKISLNEQYF
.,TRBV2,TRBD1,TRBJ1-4,TGTGCCAGCAGACAGGGGCTCAAACTGTTTTTT,CASRQGLKLFF
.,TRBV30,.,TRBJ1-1,TGTGCCTGGAGTCAAGAGAGTCTAGGGAACACTGAAGCTTTCTTT,CAWSQESLGNTEAFF
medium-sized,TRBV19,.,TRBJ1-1,TGTGCCAGTAGTATAGGTTCAAGCATCACTGAAGCTTTCTTT,CASSIGSSITEAFF
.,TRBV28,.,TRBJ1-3,TGTGCCAGCAGTTTGGACACTTTCTCTGGAAACACCATATATTTT,CASSLDTFSGNTIYF
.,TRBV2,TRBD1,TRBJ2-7,TGTGCCAGCAGGGTGGGGACAGAAGCCTACGAGCAGTACTTC,CASRVGTEAYEQYF
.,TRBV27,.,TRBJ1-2,TGTGCCAGCAGTTTATCCGTGGGAGAGCTTCGTGGCTACACCTTC,CASSLSVGELRGYTF
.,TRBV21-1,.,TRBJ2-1,TGTGCCAGCAGCATCTCTGACAGGGAGTCCTACAATGAGCAGTTCTTC,CASSISDRESYNEQFF
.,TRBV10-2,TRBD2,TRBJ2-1,TGCGCCAGCAAGACTAGCGGGAATGGGAATGAGCAGTTCTTC,CASKTSGNGNEQFF
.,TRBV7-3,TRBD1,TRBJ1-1,TGTGCCAGCAGCCTAGGGACAGGGGATGCGGCTTTCTTT,CASSLGTGDAAFF
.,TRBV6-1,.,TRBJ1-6,TGTGCCAGCAGTGAAATCGTGTCCGGTAATTCACCCCTCCACTTT,CASSEIVSGNSPLHF
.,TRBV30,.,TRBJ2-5,TGTGCCTGGAGACCCAGGGGAGAAAAAGAGACCCAGTACTTC,CAWRPRGEKETQYF
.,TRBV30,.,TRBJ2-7,TGTGCCTGGAGTCCAACCCGCAGGGATCCCTACGAGCAGTACTTC,CAWSPTRRDPYEQYF
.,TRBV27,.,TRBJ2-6,TGTGCCAGCACCCCCACTGGGGCCAACGTCCTGACTTTC,CASTPTGANVLTF
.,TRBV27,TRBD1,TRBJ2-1,TGTGCCAGCAGTTTGTTGGGGACAGGGGAGGGGAGTGAGCAGTTCTTC,CASSLLGTGEGSEQFF
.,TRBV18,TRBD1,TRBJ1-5,TGTGCCAGCTCACCAAATAAGGGGGCCGAAGAGCCCCAGCATTTT,CASSPNKGAEEPQHF
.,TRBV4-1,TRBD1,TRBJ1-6,TGCGCCAGCAGCCAAGGACAGGGCTCTAATTCACCCCTCCACTTT,CASSQGQGSNSPLHF
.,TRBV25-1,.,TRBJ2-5,TGTGCCAGCAGTAAAGGACTTGGGACCCAGTACTTC,CASSKGLGTQYF
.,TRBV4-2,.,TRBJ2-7,TGTGCCAGCAGCCAAACTGAGCAGGGGAACCTCTACGAGCAGTACTTC,CASSQTEQGNLYEQYF
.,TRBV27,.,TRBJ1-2,TGTGCCAGCAGTTCGGGGTTGGGGGGCTACACCTTC,CASSSGLGGYTF
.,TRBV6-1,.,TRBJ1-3,TGTGCCAGCATCGATGAGGTGGGAAACACCATATATTTT,CASIDEVGNTIYF